A selection of T cell receptor beta chains follows, all from one sample in a study of beta chain features in type 1 diabetes. Generated by immunoSEQ multiplex PCR, the TCRdb table keeps only in-frame clones and is missing some. The sample lists around 500,000 clones, approximately 31% occurring once. Input material: naive CD4+ T cells from blood. Every receptor here comes from a man in his late teens or twenties in good health. CDR3s include the opening cysteine and the closing phenylalanine or tryptophan. Fields, in order: V gene, J gene, CDR3 protein.

V gene: TRBV18
J gene: TRBJ2-5
CDR3 protein: CASSPPGGETQYF

V gene: TRBV7-6
J gene: TRBJ2-1
CDR3 protein: CASSLAFRSEQFF

V gene: TRBV29-1
J gene: TRBJ2-1
CDR3 protein: CSGYSPYNEQFF

V gene: TRBV10-3
J gene: TRBJ1-5
CDR3 protein: CAISETNQPQHF

V gene: TRBV29-1
J gene: TRBJ1-1
CDR3 protein: CSVDGFRRDTEAFF

V gene: TRBV30
J gene: TRBJ1-3
CDR3 protein: CALGPGERGNTIYF

V gene: TRBV25-1
J gene: TRBJ2-1
CDR3 protein: CASSDYRGSSYEQFF

V gene: TRBV9
J gene: TRBJ2-7
CDR3 protein: CASSPGQGAYEQYF

V gene: TRBV30
J gene: TRBJ2-1
CDR3 protein: CAWGISSYNEQFF

V gene: TRBV4-2
J gene: TRBJ2-3
CDR3 protein: CASSQAFTDTQYF

V gene: TRBV9
J gene: TRBJ2-2
CDR3 protein: CASSVGGNTGELFF

V gene: TRBV4-1
J gene: TRBJ2-6
CDR3 protein: CASSQAPVSGANVLTF

V gene: TRBV29-1
J gene: TRBJ1-2
CDR3 protein: CSVEEQNYGYTF

V gene: TRBV6-1
J gene: TRBJ1-5
CDR3 protein: CAISSSGSNQPQHF

V gene: TRBV18
J gene: TRBJ2-3
CDR3 protein: CASSPLPGLAGDTDTQYF

V gene: TRBV7-2
J gene: TRBJ2-3
CDR3 protein: CASSSGTTQYF

V gene: TRBV9
J gene: TRBJ1-2
CDR3 protein: CASSVAGQGLGTF

V gene: TRBV30
J gene: TRBJ2-7
CDR3 protein: CAWVPDSFYEQYF

V gene: TRBV11-2
J gene: TRBJ2-3
CDR3 protein: CASSLAGTDTQYF

V gene: TRBV29-1
J gene: TRBJ2-7
CDR3 protein: CSVDAGGYEQYF

V gene: TRBV23-1
J gene: TRBJ2-5
CDR3 protein: CASSQSWALARQETQYF

V gene: TRBV5-1
J gene: TRBJ2-3
CDR3 protein: CASSLQGSDTQYF

V gene: TRBV7-3
J gene: TRBJ2-3
CDR3 protein: CASSLTTGTGTDTQYF

V gene: TRBV5-1
J gene: TRBJ2-1
CDR3 protein: CASSGGSSYNEQFF

V gene: TRBV30
J gene: TRBJ2-1
CDR3 protein: CAWSVGRGSYNEQFF

V gene: TRBV7-9
J gene: TRBJ2-1
CDR3 protein: CASSLASKAPWEQFF

V gene: TRBV14
J gene: TRBJ2-2
CDR3 protein: CASSRRQGIGELFF

V gene: TRBV6-1
J gene: TRBJ1-1
CDR3 protein: CASSTDRAFAAFF

V gene: TRBV7-9
J gene: TRBJ2-3
CDR3 protein: CASSFDRVADTQYF

V gene: TRBV23-1
J gene: TRBJ2-7
CDR3 protein: CASSQSISTGCREQYF